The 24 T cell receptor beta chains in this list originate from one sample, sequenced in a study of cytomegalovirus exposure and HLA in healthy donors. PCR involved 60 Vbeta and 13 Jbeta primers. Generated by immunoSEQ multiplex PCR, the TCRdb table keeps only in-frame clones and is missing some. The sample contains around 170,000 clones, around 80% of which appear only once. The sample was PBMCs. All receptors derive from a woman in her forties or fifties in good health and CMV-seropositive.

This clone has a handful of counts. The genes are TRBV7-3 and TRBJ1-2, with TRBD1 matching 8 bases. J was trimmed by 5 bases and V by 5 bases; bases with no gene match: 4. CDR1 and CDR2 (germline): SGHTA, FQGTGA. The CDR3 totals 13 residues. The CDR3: CASSETGDYGYTF. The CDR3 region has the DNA TGTGCCAGCAGCGAGACAGGGGATTATGGCTACACCTTC.

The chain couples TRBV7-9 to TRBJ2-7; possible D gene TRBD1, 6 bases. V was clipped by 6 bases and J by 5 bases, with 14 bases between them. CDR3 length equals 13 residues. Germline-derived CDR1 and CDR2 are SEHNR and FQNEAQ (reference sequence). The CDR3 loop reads CASRPTGLDEQYF. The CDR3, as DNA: TGTGCCAGCAGACCAACAGGGCTGGACGAGCAGTACTTC.

The CDR3 region is CASSVGGSPLETQYF. CDR3 nucleotide sequence: TGTGCCAGCAGCGTAGGAGGGTCTCCCTTGGAGACCCAGTACTTC. V and J are TRBV9 and TRBJ2-5, with D possibly being TRBD2 (5 bases). V was cut by 0 bases and J by 5 bases, with 14 bases left in between. The CDR3 spans 15 residues. The germline CDR1 and CDR2 sequences are SGDLS and YYNGEE.

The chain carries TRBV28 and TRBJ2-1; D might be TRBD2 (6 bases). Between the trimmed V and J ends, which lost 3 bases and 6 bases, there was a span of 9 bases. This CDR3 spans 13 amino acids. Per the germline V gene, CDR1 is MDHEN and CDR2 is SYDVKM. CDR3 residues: CASSFSGVNEQFF. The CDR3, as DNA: TGTGCCAGCAGTTTCTCGGGGGTCAATGAGCAGTTCTTC.

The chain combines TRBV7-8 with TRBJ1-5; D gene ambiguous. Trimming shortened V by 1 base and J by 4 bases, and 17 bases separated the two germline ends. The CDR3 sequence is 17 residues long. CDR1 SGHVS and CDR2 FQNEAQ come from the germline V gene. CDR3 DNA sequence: TGTGCCAGCAGCTTAGTAATTGGCAGAACCATTAATCAGCCCCAGCATTTT. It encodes CASSLVIGRTINQPQHF.

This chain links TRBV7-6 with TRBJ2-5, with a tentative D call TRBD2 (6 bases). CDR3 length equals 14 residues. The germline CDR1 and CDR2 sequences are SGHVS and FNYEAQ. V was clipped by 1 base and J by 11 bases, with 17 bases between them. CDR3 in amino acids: CASSLGNGPGEQYF. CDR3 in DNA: TGTGCCAGCAGCTTAGGAAACGGCCCGGGGGAGCAGTACTTC.

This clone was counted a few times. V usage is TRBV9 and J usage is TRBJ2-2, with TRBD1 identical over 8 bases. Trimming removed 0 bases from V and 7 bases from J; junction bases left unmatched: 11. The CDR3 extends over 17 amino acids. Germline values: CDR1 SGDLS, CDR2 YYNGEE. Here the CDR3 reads CASSVARDRGTVGELFF. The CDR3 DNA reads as TGTGCCAGCAGCGTAGCTCGCGACAGGGGAACGGTCGGGGAGCTGTTTTTT. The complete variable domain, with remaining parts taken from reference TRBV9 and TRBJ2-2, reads DSGVTQTPKHLITATGQRVTLRCSPRSGDLSVYWYQQSLDQGLQFLIQYYNGEERAKGNILERFSAQQFPDLHSELNLSSLELGDSALYFCASSVARDRGTVGELFFGEGSRLTVL.

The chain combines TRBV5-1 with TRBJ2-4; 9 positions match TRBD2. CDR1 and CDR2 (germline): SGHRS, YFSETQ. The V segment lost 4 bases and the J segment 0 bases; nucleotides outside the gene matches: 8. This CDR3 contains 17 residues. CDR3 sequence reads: CASSLAGQAIAKNIQYF. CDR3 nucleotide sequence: TGCGCCAGCAGCCTAGCGGGACAAGCTATAGCCAAAAACATTCAGTACTTC.

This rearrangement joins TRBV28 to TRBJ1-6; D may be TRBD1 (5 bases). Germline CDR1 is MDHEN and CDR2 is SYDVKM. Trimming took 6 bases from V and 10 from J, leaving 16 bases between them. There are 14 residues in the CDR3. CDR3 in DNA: TGTGCCAGCAGACGTCCCGCGGGGGTCTCACCCCTCCACTTT. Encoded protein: CASRRPAGVSPLHF.

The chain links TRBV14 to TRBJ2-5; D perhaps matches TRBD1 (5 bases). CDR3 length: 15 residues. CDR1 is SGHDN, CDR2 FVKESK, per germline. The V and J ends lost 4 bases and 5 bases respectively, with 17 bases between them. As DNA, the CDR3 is TGTGCCAGCAGCCCCCTCAGGGCAGGTACGGAGACCCAGTACTTC. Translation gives CASSPLRAGTETQYF.

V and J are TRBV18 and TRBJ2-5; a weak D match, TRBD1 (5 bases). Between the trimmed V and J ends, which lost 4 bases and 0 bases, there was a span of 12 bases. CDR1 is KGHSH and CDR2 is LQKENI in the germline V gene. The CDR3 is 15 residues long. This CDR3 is CASSRRTTDQETQYF. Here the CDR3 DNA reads TGTGCCAGCTCACGACGAACGACAGACCAAGAGACCCAGTACTTC.

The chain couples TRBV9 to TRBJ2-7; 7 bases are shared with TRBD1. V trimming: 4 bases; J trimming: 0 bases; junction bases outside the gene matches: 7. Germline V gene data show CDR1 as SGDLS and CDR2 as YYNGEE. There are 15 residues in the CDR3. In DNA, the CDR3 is TGTGCCAGCAGCACGCCCGGGACAGTCTCCTACGAGCAGTACTTC. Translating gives CASSTPGTVSYEQYF.

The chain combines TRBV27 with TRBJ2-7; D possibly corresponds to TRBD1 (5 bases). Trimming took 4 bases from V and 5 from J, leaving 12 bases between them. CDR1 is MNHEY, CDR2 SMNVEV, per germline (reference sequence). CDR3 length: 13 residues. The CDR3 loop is CASSWVQGDEQYF. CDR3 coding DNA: TGTGCCAGCAGTTGGGTTCAAGGGGACGAGCAGTACTTC.

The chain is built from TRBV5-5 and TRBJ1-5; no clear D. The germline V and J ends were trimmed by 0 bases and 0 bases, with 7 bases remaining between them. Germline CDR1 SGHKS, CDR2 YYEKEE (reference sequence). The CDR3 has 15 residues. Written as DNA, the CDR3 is TGTGCCAGCAGCTTGGGGCAGTCTAGCAATCAGCCCCAGCATTTT. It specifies CASSLGQSSNQPQHF.

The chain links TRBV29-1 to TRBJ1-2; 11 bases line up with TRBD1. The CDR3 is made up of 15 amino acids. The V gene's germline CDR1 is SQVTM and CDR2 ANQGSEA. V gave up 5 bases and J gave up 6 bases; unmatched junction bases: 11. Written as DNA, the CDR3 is TGCAGCGTTACTGAGTCCGGGACAGGGGGAGATGGCTACACCTTC. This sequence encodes CSVTESGTGGDGYTF.

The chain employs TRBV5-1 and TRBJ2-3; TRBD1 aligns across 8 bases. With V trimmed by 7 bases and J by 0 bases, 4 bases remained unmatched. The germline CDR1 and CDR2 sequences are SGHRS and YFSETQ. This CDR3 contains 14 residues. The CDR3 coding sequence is TGCGCCAGCTCCGGGACAGGCAGCACAGATACGCAGTATTTT. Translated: CASSGTGSTDTQYF.

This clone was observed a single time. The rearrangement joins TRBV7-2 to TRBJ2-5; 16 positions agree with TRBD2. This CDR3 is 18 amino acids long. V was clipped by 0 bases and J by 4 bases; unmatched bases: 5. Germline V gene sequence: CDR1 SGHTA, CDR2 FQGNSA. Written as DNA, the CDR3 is TGTGCCAGCAGCTTAGCGGGACTAGCGGGGGGGCCGAGAGAGACCCAGTACTTC. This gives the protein CASSLAGLAGGPRETQYF.

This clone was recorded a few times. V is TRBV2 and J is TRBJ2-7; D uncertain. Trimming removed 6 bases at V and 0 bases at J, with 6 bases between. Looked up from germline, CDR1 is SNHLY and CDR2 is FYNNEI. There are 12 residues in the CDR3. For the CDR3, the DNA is TGTGCCAGCAGCCCTAGCTCCTACGAGCAGTACTTC. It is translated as CASSPSSYEQYF.

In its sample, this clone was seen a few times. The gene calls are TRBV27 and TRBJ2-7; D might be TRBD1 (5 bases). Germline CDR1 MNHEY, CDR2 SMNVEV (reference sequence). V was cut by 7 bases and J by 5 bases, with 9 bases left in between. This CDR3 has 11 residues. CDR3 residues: CASTWGHEQYF. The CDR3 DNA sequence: TGTGCCAGCACCTGGGGCCACGAGCAGTACTTC.

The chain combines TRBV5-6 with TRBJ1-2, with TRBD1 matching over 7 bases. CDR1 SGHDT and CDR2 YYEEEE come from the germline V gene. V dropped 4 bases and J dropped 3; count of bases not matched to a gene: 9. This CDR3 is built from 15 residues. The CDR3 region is CASSPVRQGYYGYTF. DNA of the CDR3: TGTGCCAGCAGCCCTGTTCGACAGGGCTACTATGGCTACACCTTC.

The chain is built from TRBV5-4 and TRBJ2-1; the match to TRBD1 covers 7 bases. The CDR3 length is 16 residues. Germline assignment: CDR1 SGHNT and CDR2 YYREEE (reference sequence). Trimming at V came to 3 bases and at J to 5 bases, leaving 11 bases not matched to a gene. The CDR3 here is CASSYRQGTGHNEQFF. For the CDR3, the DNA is TGTGCCAGCAGCTACCGACAGGGAACGGGCCACAATGAGCAGTTCTTC.

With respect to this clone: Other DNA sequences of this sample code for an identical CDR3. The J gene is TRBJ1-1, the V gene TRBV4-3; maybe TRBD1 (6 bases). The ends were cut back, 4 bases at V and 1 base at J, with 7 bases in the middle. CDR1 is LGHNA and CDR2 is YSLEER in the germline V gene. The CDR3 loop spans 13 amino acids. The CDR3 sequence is CASSLTGNTEAFF. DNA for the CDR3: TGCGCCAGCAGCCTGACAGGGAACACTGAAGCTTTCTTT.

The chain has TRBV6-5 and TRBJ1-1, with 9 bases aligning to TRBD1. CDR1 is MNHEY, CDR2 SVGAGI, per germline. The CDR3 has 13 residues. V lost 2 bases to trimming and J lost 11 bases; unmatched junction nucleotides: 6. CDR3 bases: TGTGCCAGCAGTTACCGGGGACAGGGTCGGGCTTTCTTT. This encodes CASSYRGQGRAFF.

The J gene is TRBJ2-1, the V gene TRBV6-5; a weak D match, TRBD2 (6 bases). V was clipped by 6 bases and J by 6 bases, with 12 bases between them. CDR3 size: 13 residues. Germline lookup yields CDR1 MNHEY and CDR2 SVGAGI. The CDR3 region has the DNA TGTGCCAGCAGGATGGGGGGTCGCAATGAGCAGTTCTTC. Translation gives CASRMGGRNEQFF.